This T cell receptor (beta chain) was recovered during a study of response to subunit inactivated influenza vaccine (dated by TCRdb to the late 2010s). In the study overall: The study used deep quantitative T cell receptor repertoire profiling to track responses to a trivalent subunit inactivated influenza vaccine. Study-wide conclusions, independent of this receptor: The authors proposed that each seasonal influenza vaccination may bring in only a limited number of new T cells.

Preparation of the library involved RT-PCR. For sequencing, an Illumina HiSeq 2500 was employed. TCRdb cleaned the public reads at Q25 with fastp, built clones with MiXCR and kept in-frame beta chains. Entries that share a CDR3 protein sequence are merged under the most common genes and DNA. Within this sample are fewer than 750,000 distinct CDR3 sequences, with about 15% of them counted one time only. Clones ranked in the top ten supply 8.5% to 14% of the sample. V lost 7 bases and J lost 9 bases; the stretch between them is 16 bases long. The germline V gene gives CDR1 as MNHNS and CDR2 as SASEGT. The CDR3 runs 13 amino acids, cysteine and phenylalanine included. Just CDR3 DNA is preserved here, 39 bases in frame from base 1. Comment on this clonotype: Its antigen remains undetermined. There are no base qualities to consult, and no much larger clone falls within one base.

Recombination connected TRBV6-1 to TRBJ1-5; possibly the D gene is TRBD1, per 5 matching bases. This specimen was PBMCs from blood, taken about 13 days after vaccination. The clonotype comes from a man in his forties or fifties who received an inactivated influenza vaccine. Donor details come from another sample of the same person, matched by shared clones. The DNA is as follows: TGTGCCAGCAAGGCAGGGAGCGGGATGCCCCAGCATTTT. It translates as CASKAGSGMPQHF.